The source of this T cell receptor beta chain is a study of blood T cell repertoires in COVID-19. As for the study in general: T cells, B-cell-depleted T cells, or PBMCs supplied cDNA or gDNA.

Ages ranged from about 18 to 89 years, with residence in 20 to 30 US areas. The study counted Cohort 3 donors as recovered given two negative PCRs, clearance, or symptom resolution. This CDR3 spans 15 amino acids. Germline CDR1 and CDR2: MNHEY and SVGAGI. V lost 3 bases and J 3 bases, leaving 14 bases between the germline ends. Per the study methods: Estimation of nucleated cell counts was performed using reference gene primer amplification. The protocol was immunoSEQ multiplex PCR, while the TCRdb copy is restricted to in-frame clones and leaves out a portion. V and J calls and clone size come straight from that table; D and trimming were deduced from the DNA. In the table there are under 200,000 clones, approximately 90% of which are singletons.

Input material: PBMCs or T cells enriched from blood (not recorded which). The receptor's source is a woman between 45 and 65 years old who had recovered from COVID-19. The J gene is TRBJ1-1, the V gene TRBV6-5; perhaps TRBD1 as D (5 bases). The CDR3 sequence: CASSYGGVGDTEAFF. The CDR3 region has the DNA TGTGCCAGCAGTTATGGGGGGGTCGGGGACACTGAAGCTTTCTTT.